The count of the clone carrying this TCR beta chain is one. No antigen is known for it. The entry originates in a study of cytomegalovirus exposure and HLA in healthy donors. Looking at the study overall: Later analysis reported that the roughly 130 validation repertoires shared the platform of the approximately 670 first-cohort repertoires. Study-wide points: While the bulk of TCR sequences proved rare, some public TCRs turned up in many donors.

Repertoires were generated with immunoSEQ multiplex PCR, while TCRdb's copy carries only in-frame clones and drops some. This table has 78,000 or so clones, 90% to 96% appearing once. The donors were members of the roughly 120-subject validation cohort (separate from the approximately 670-subject first cohort). Input material: PBMCs. This receptor was identified in a young man in good health and CMV-seropositive.

CDR3 sequence reads: CASSYRGTQNEKLFF. The CDR3 bases are TGTGCCAGCAGTTACAGAGGGACACAGAATGAAAAACTGTTTTTT. The V call is TRBV6-5, the J call TRBJ1-4; D perhaps matches TRBD1 (6 bases). Trimming removed 2 bases from V and 5 bases from J, with 12 bases in between. The CDR3 is 15 amino acids. Germline V gene lookup returns CDR1 MNHEY and CDR2 SVGAGI.